This entry lists 25 T cell receptor beta chains sequenced from one sample in a study of beta chain features in type 1 diabetes. The study's findings and limits: Researchers report that Type 1 diabetes patients had moderately but significantly shorter TCRB CDR3s across all four CD4+ subsets.

Which antigens these TCRs recognize remains unknown. Expressed TCRB transcripts were sequenced, since all the RNA that had been isolated was reverse transcribed. Clones were sequenced by immunoSEQ multiplex PCR, and TCRdb holds only the in-frame ones, with some missing. This table holds fewer than 450,000 clones, approximately 15% found once. Sequencing input: naive CD4+ T cells from blood. These receptors came from a woman aged 18-29 years with type 1 diabetes.

This clone was seen a handful of times. The chain couples TRBV11-2 to TRBJ2-7; weak D call: TRBD2 (5 bases). This CDR3 region has 15 residues. With 1 base removed from V and 1 base from J, the gap between germline ends came to 11 bases. The germline V gene has CDR1 SGHAT and CDR2 FQNNGV. The CDR3: CASSLAHGISYEQYF. CDR3 DNA sequence: TGTGCCAGCAGCTTAGCCCACGGGATTTCCTACGAGCAGTACTTC.

The V and J genes are TRBV18 and TRBJ1-5; D perhaps matches TRBD1 (5 bases). From germline, CDR1 is KGHSH and CDR2 LQKENI. The CDR3 extends over 14 amino acids. Deletions cut 6 bases from V and 6 bases from J, with 15 bases between. The CDR3 nucleotides are TGTGCCAGCTCGGATTCAGGGCGGGGTCAGCCCCAGCATTTT. Its translation is CASSDSGRGQPQHF.

The chain links TRBV25-1 to TRBJ2-2; TRBD1 agrees at 7 bases. Germline V gene data show CDR1 as MGHDK and CDR2 as SYGVNS. This CDR3 contains 15 residues. Unmatched junction bases numbered 4, after V lost 1 base and J lost 5 bases. The chain's CDR3 is CASSELGRGTGELFF. The DNA of the CDR3 is TGTGCCAGCAGTGAATTGGGCAGGGGGACCGGGGAGCTGTTTTTT.

There are a few counts of this clone. The chain uses TRBV29-1 and TRBJ1-2, with 7 bases that match TRBD1. The CDR3 runs 13 residues. The trim removed 2 bases at V and 4 bases at J, leaving 4 bases unmatched. Germline V gene lookup returns CDR1 SQVTM and CDR2 ANQGSEA. CDR3 DNA sequence: TGCAGCGTTGAAACGGGGACAGCCTATGGCTACACCTTC. Translated: CSVETGTAYGYTF.

This clone was counted only a few times. The chain recombines TRBV7-2 with TRBJ2-1, with TRBD2 matching over 8 bases. There are 15 residues in the CDR3. V lost 3 bases to trimming and J lost 7 bases; unmatched junction nucleotides: 8. Germline assignment: CDR1 SGHTA and CDR2 FQGNSA. DNA of the CDR3: TGTGCCAGCAGCTTCCGAGCGGGAGTAGCGAATGAGCAGTTCTTC. As protein: CASSFRAGVANEQFF.

The chain uses TRBV7-7 and TRBJ2-3, with D possibly being TRBD2 (6 bases). This CDR3 is built from 16 residues. Between the trimmed V and J ends, which lost 1 base and 2 bases, there was a span of 13 bases. Germline V gene data show CDR1 as SSHAT and CDR2 as FNYEAQ (reference sequence). Here the CDR3 DNA reads TGTGCCAGCAGCTTAGGCGGGACGGGGATCACAGATACGCAGTATTTT. It yields the protein CASSLGGTGITDTQYF.

The V call is TRBV19, the J call TRBJ2-7; 9 positions agree with TRBD2. This CDR3 has 13 residues. Germline V gene lookup returns CDR1 LNHDA and CDR2 SQIVND (reference sequence). V lost 3 bases to trimming and J lost 11 bases; unmatched junction nucleotides: 8. The CDR3 region has the DNA TGTGCCAGTAGTATGAGGCTAGCGGGAAAGGAGTACTTC. This codes for CASSMRLAGKEYF. Full variable domain (outside the CDR3, taken from reference TRBV19 and TRBJ2-7): DGGITQSPKYLFRKEGQNVTLSCEQNLNHDAMYWYRQDPGQGLRLIYYSQIVNDFQKGDIAEGYSVSREKKESFPLTVTSAQKNPTAFYLCASSMRLAGKEYFGPGTRLTVT.

This sequence joins TRBV13 and TRBJ1-2, with 7 bases lining up with TRBD1. The germline V gene has CDR1 PRHDT and CDR2 FYEKMQ (reference sequence). Germline trimming cut 5 bases from V and 5 bases from J; bases unmatched to any gene: 5. The CDR3 totals 13 residues. CDR3 region: CASSRGQNYGYTF. CDR3 bases: TGTGCCAGCAGCCGGGGACAGAATTATGGCTACACCTTC.

In its sample, this clone was seen once. The V call is TRBV5-4, the J call TRBJ2-1, with TRBD2 matching 8 bases. The germline gives CDR1 SGHNT, CDR2 YYREEE (reference sequence). Unmatched junction bases numbered 7, after V lost 4 bases and J lost 4 bases. This CDR3 has 15 amino acids. DNA of the CDR3: TGTGCCAGCAGCCCCCTAGCGGGCGGTTACAATGAGCAGTTCTTC. This sequence encodes CASSPLAGGYNEQFF.

This clone was seen only a few times. The chain employs TRBV2 and TRBJ1-5, with 10 bases that match TRBD1. Trimming at V came to 6 bases and at J to 7 bases, leaving 6 bases not matched to a gene. The CDR3 is 14 residues long. Germline lookup yields CDR1 SNHLY and CDR2 FYNNEI. The CDR3 spells CASSYRDRGQPQHF. CDR3 DNA sequence: TGTGCCAGCAGCTACCGGGACAGGGGCCAGCCCCAGCATTTT. The entire variable domain, with the rest obtained from reference TRBV2 and TRBJ1-5, is as follows: EPEVTQTPSHQVTQMGQEVILRCVPISNHLYFYWYRQILGQKVEFLVSFYNNEISEKSEIFDDQFSVERPDGSNFTLKIRSTKLEDSAMYFCASSYRDRGQPQHFGDGTRLSIL.

This clone has just a few counts. The junction departs from germline at one end; a sequencing error may be responsible. The chain has TRBV7-8 and TRBJ2-3; a possible D gene is TRBD2 (5 bases). The CDR3 is 14 amino acids. CDR1 and CDR2 from the germline V gene are SGHVS and FQNEAQ. CDR3 bases: TGTGTCAGCCGTGGTCCGGGGATCACAGATACGCAGTATTTT. It yields the protein CVSRGPGITDTQYF.

The V gene is TRBV30, the J gene TRBJ2-2, with D possibly called TRBD1 or TRBD2 (10 bases each). V lost 4 bases and J lost 3, with 27 bases in between. Germline V gene data show CDR1 as GTSNPN and CDR2 as SVGIG (reference sequence). The CDR3 contains 19 residues. The CDR3 sequence: CAWKGTGAWTSGYTGELFF. For the CDR3, the DNA is TGTGCCTGGAAAGGGACAGGGGCCTGGACTAGCGGCTACACCGGGGAGCTGTTTTTT. Drawing the rest from reference TRBV30 and TRBJ2-2, the complete variable domain is SQTIHQWPATLVQPVGSPLSLECTVEGTSNPNLYWYRQAAGRGLQLLFYSVGIGQISSEVPQNLSASRPQDRQFILSSKKLLLSDSGFYLCAWKGTGAWTSGYTGELFFGEGSRLTVL.

J is TRBJ2-1 and V is TRBV28; TRBD2 matches 9 bases. This CDR3 has 14 residues. J was trimmed by 6 bases and V by 6 bases; bases with no gene match: 6. Looked up from germline, CDR1 is MDHEN and CDR2 is SYDVKM. The CDR3 nucleotides read TGTGCCAGCAGCCAAGCGGGAGGCCTCAATGAGCAGTTCTTC. It yields the protein CASSQAGGLNEQFF.

This chain joins TRBV7-2 and TRBJ1-1; D may be TRBD1 (5 bases). The CDR3 is 14 residues long. The germline CDR1 and CDR2 sequences are SGHTA and FQGNSA. Trimming stripped 5 bases from V and 5 bases from J, with 15 bases between. Written as DNA, the CDR3 is TGTGCCAGCAGCGTCTCGATGGGGGGAACTGAAGCTTTCTTT. It specifies CASSVSMGGTEAFF.

The gene calls are TRBV4-2 and TRBJ2-1, with a tentative D call TRBD2 (6 bases). The CDR3 is 15 amino acids. Germline V gene sequence: CDR1 LGHNA, CDR2 YNFKEQ. Trimming took 0 bases from V and 6 from J, leaving 12 bases between them. The CDR3 sequence is CASSQDGGPGNEQFF. The CDR3 DNA reads as TGTGCCAGCAGCCAAGATGGAGGGCCAGGCAATGAGCAGTTCTTC.

There are a few counts of this clone. This sequence joins TRBV2 and TRBJ1-4; D unclear. V lost 2 bases and J lost 5, with 6 bases in between. The CDR3 length is 13 residues. Germline V lookup: CDR1 SNHLY, CDR2 FYNNEI. CDR3: CASSEYTNEKLFF. CDR3 nucleotides: TGTGCCAGCAGTGAATACACAAATGAAAAACTGTTTTTT. Together with reference TRBV2 and TRBJ1-4, the CDR3 gives the full variable domain: EPEVTQTPSHQVTQMGQEVILRCVPISNHLYFYWYRQILGQKVEFLVSFYNNEISEKSEIFDDQFSVERPDGSNFTLKIRSTKLEDSAMYFCASSEYTNEKLFFGSGTQLSVL.

V usage is TRBV28 and J usage is TRBJ1-5; D gene ambiguous. V dropped 3 bases and J dropped 9 bases, with 12 bases sitting between them. This CDR3 comprises 13 residues. Looked up from germline, CDR1 is MDHEN and CDR2 is SYDVKM. The CDR3 loop is CASSLREESPQHF. The CDR3 bases are TGTGCCAGCAGTTTGAGAGAGGAGTCGCCCCAGCATTTT.

In its sample, this clone was seen a few times. V and J are TRBV14 and TRBJ2-1; possible D gene TRBD2, 5 bases. The germline gives CDR1 SGHDN, CDR2 FVKESK. The V gene lost 1 base and the J gene lost 5 bases, with 15 bases spanning the gap. This CDR3 spans 16 amino acids. The CDR3 region has the DNA TGTGCCAGCAGCCAAGCCCTGCTAGCTTATCACAATGAGCAGTTCTTC. Translation gives CASSQALLAYHNEQFF.

V is TRBV25-1 and J is TRBJ2-5, with a possible D match to TRBD2 (7 bases). There are 16 residues in the CDR3. The germline CDR1 and CDR2 sequences are MGHDK and SYGVNS. The V end was cut by 4 bases, the J end by 5 bases, with 20 bases between. The DNA of the CDR3 is TGTGCCAGCAGTGTAGCCTTAGCGGAGGGGGGGGAGACCCAGTACTTC. It specifies CASSVALAEGGETQYF.

The chain is built from TRBV11-2 and TRBJ1-2, with 9 bases matching TRBD1. Unmatched junction bases numbered 6, after V lost 6 bases and J lost 1 base. This CDR3 contains 15 residues. CDR1 is SGHAT and CDR2 is FQNNGV in the germline V gene. CDR3 coding DNA: TGTGCCAGCAGTCGTCGGACAGGGGTTAACTATGGCTACACCTTC. This codes for CASSRRTGVNYGYTF.

This clone was counted between two and nine times. This chain connects TRBV9 to TRBJ2-3; D may be TRBD2 (5 bases). The CDR3 consists of 13 residues. The V gene's germline CDR1 is SGDLS and CDR2 YYNGEE. Trimming removed 5 bases from V and 9 bases from J, with 16 bases in between. The CDR3 sequence is CASSGRELVTQYF. In nucleotides, the CDR3 is TGTGCCAGCAGTGGACGGGAACTTGTCACGCAGTATTTT.

This chain links TRBV28 with TRBJ1-1; D might be TRBD1 (5 bases). CDR3 size: 12 residues. Germline assignment: CDR1 MDHEN and CDR2 SYDVKM. Between the trimmed V and J ends, which lost 4 bases and 6 bases, there was a span of 9 bases. As DNA, the CDR3 is TGTGCCAGCAGTTCTCCGGGGGCTGAAGCTTTCTTT. Its protein is CASSSPGAEAFF.

J is TRBJ1-2 and V is TRBV6-6, with 10 bases identical to TRBD1. Germline lookup yields CDR1 MNHNY and CDR2 SVGAGI (reference sequence). V shed 6 bases and J 8 bases; nucleotides not matched to a gene: 12. The CDR3 consists of 15 residues. The CDR3 DNA follows: TGTGCCAGCAGACGTCCGGGACAGGGGAAGGGAGGCTACACCTTC. Translating gives CASRRPGQGKGGYTF.

This clone has only a few counts. The chain recombines TRBV11-3 with TRBJ2-3; TRBD2 matches 8 bases. Germline CDR1 reads SGHNT; CDR2 reads YENEEA. Losses at the gene ends were 4 bases for V and 2 bases for J; bases not matched to a gene: 11. The CDR3 length is 17 residues. Here the CDR3 DNA reads TGTGCCAGCAGCTCGACCGGGACTAGGGGCTACACAGATACGCAGTATTTT. This codes for CASSSTGTRGYTDTQYF.

V is TRBV29-1 and J is TRBJ1-1; D is uncertain. Germline V lookup: CDR1 SQVTM, CDR2 ANQGSEA. The CDR3 has 12 amino acids. V dropped 4 bases and J dropped 4 bases, with 10 bases sitting between them. The CDR3 DNA follows: TGCAGCGTTGGTTTAATCCGCACTGAAGCTTTCTTT. Protein: CSVGLIRTEAFF.